These T cell receptor beta chains were read from a single sample in a study of blood T cell repertoires in COVID-19. Clones were read by immunoSEQ multiplex PCR, and TCRdb kept only the in-frame ones, dropping some. The sample comprises roughly 250,000 clones, just over 90% of which are singletons, and 1.5% to 2% rests with the top ten. The sample consisted of PBMCs or T cells enriched from blood (not recorded which). Receptor source: a woman aged 18-29 years who had recovered from COVID-19. The CDR3 runs from the conserved cysteine through the conserved F or W. The order of the fields is J gene, clone size, D gene, V gene, CDR3 DNA, CDR3 protein. The D gene is left open where the match is weak. Only part of the rows carry a size: once, few, many, or a class if the clone is expanded.

TRBJ2-7,.,.,TRBV5-6,TGTGCCAGCAGCTCGAGCCCCTTTAGGCGGAGACCGTACGAGCAGTACTTC,CASSSSPFRRRPYEQYF
TRBJ2-1,many,TRBD2,TRBV28,TGTGCCAGCAGAACTAGCGGAGAAGCCTACAATGAGCAGTTCTTC,CASRTSGEAYNEQFF
TRBJ2-5,.,TRBD1,TRBV4-2,TGTGCCAGCAGCCAAGCTGCCGGGACAGGGGCCCGAGAGACCCAGTACTTC,CASSQAAGTGARETQYF
TRBJ1-1,few,.,TRBV3-1/TRBV3-2,TGTGCCAGCAGCCCGGCGGGGGGAGACTTGAACACTGAAGCTTTCTTT,CASSPAGGDLNTEAFF
TRBJ1-2,.,.,TRBV28,TGTGCCAGCAGTTTAAGTTTAGGGGCCTATGGCTACACCTTC,CASSLSLGAYGYTF
TRBJ1-4,.,TRBD1,TRBV28,TGTGCCAGCAGTTTACAGGGGGCGTCTGAAAAACTGTTTTTT,CASSLQGASEKLFF
TRBJ1-2,.,.,TRBV7-9,TGTGCCAGCAGCGGTTCAGGGGCGCCGGTCTCTGGCTACACCTTC,CASSGSGAPVSGYTF
TRBJ1-2,.,.,TRBV4-3,TGCGCCAGCAGCCAAGATTCGGGAAGCTATGGCTACACCTTC,CASSQDSGSYGYTF
TRBJ1-4,.,TRBD1,TRBV2,TGTGCCAGCAGGGCCGGACAGGGCGGGAATGAAAAACTGTTTTTT,CASRAGQGGNEKLFF
TRBJ2-2,.,TRBD2,TRBV5-6,TGTGCCAGCAGCTTGAGCGGGATGAACACCGGGGAGCTGTTTTTT,CASSLSGMNTGELFF
TRBJ1-5,.,TRBD1,TRBV18,TGTGCCAGCTCGTCAGGGACAGGGGGGAATCAGCCCCAGCATTTT,CASSSGTGGNQPQHF
TRBJ2-4,.,.,TRBV12-5,TGTGCTAGTGGTTTGTCTCGGAACGCGGCCCGCCAAGCCAAAAACATTCAGTACTTC,CASGLSRNAARQAKNIQYF
TRBJ1-4,.,.,TRBV27,TGTGCCAGCAGTCCGACGACAGCAACTAATGAAAAACTGTTTTTT,CASSPTTATNEKLFF
TRBJ1-1,.,.,TRBV10-3,TGTGCCATCAGTGAAGCGGGGGCGACGACTGAAGCTTTCTTT,CAISEAGATTEAFF
TRBJ2-1,.,TRBD1,TRBV27,TGTGCCAGCAGTTTAGAGGGGGCGAGAAGCAATGAGCAGTTCTTC,CASSLEGARSNEQFF
TRBJ1-5,.,TRBD1,TRBV29-1,TGCAGCGTTGGGGACAGCCTCAATCAGCCCCAGCATTTT,CSVGDSLNQPQHF
TRBJ1-5,.,TRBD1,TRBV15,TGTGCCACCAGCAGGCGGACAGGGAGTCAGCCCCAGCATTTT,CATSRRTGSQPQHF
TRBJ2-3,.,TRBD1,TRBV19,TGTGCCAGTAGTTTGACAGGGGTAAGAGATACGCAGTATTTT,CASSLTGVRDTQYF
TRBJ1-4,.,.,TRBV5-6,TGTGCCAGCAGCTTGACAGGGAATGAAAAACTGTTTTTT,CASSLTGNEKLFF
TRBJ2-7,.,.,TRBV18,TGTGCCAGCACCCTGACTAGGAGCTCCTACGAGCAGTACTTC,CASTLTRSSYEQYF
TRBJ2-1,once,.,TRBV7-9,TGTGCCAGCAGCTTAGACCTAGCAGCCTACAATGAGCAGTTCTTC,CASSLDLAAYNEQFF
TRBJ1-1,.,TRBD1,TRBV29-1,TGCAGCGTACGACAGGGGACTGAAGCTTTCTTT,CSVRQGTEAFF
TRBJ1-2,.,.,TRBV6-2/TRBV6-3,TGTGCCAGCAGTTACTACGGACTCACTCTGCGCTATGGCTACACCTTC,CASSYYGLTLRYGYTF
TRBJ2-7,once,TRBD1,TRBV4-1,TGCGCCAGCAGCCAAGGGACAGGGGGTAGTGAGCAGTACTTC,CASSQGTGGSEQYF
TRBJ2-7,once,TRBD2,TRBV19,TGTGCCAGTAGTACGCTAGCGGGGGATACCTACGAGCAGTACTTC,CASSTLAGDTYEQYF
TRBJ1-1,once,TRBD1,TRBV5-1,TGCGCCAGCAGCTTGGCCGGGACAGGGACGAACACTGAAGCTTTCTTT,CASSLAGTGTNTEAFF
TRBJ2-1,.,TRBD1,TRBV5-6,TGTGCCAGCAGTCCCGACAGGGTTGTCAATGAGCAGTTCTTC,CASSPDRVVNEQFF
TRBJ1-2,.,TRBD1,TRBV9,TGTGCCAGCAGCACTGGACAGGTCTATGGCTACACCTTC,CASSTGQVYGYTF
TRBJ1-5,.,.,TRBV5-6,TGTGCCAGCAGCTTGTCGACAGCCTCGAACCGTCAGCCCCAGCATTTT,CASSLSTASNRQPQHF
TRBJ2-5,once,.,TRBV5-1,TGCGCCAGCAGCCTGAGGTCCCAAGAGACCCAGTACTTC,CASSLRSQETQYF
TRBJ2-1,.,.,TRBV24-1,TGTGCCACCGGCCAGGGCCAGGATGAGCAGTTCTTC,CATGQGQDEQFF
TRBJ2-2,.,.,TRBV5-1,TGCGCCAGCGGACAACAACCCGTTTCTTCCACCGGGGAGCTGTTTTTT,CASGQQPVSSTGELFF
TRBJ1-2,once,.,TRBV7-8,TGTGCCAGCAGCTTTTTGCCCCCGGGGGGGAACTATGGCTACACCTTC,CASSFLPPGGNYGYTF